The clone carrying this T cell receptor beta chain turned up a few times. Antigen: not known. The CDR3 runs 8 residues. Germline CDR1 MNHNS, CDR2 SASEGT. The V end was cut by 10 bases, the J end by 10 bases, with 2 bases between. The method was immunoSEQ multiplex PCR; TCRdb's version includes in-frame clones alone and lacks a portion of them. The sample includes roughly 65,000 clones, 60% to 85% of them seen just once. These data are taken from a study of OX40 agonist ivuxolimab in advanced cancers. Overall study: Patients were treated with ivuxolimab, an agonistic anti-OX40 (CD134) antibody. Therapy given before enrollment (anti-PD-1, anti-PD-L1 or anti-CTLA-4) was allowed, and 40% had some.

Findings and caveats of the study: At 0.1 to 3.0 mg/kg, CD4+ and CD8+ blood T cells expanded clonally by week 6.

Sequenced here: CD4+ or CD8+ T cells sorted from blood, sampled in a trial of the OX40 agonist ivuxolimab. The chain carries TRBV6-1 and TRBJ1-6; D is unclear. This TCR derives from an adult with an advanced solid tumor such as melanoma, head and neck, liver or kidney cancer. The CDR3 bases are TGTGCCACCTCACCCCTCCACTTT. This translates into CATSPLHF.